Sequencing of this T cell receptor (beta chain) was carried out in a study of control samples from healthy donors and cancer patients. Data came from immunoSEQ multiplex PCR; TCRdb stores just in-frame clones and leaves some out. The table has about 410,000 clones, around 90% seen once; the top ten hold 6% to 7%. The CDR3 is 11 amino acids. V was shortened by 3 bases and J by 3 bases, with 5 bases between the two germline ends. CDR1 is DFQATT, CDR2 SNEGSKA, per germline (reference sequence). Sequencing was carried out using PBMCs. V and J are TRBV20-1 and TRBJ1-1; D remains ambiguous. This TCR derives from a man aged 35 to 55 with head and neck cancer. In nucleotides, the CDR3 is TGCAGTGCTAGTTGGGACACTGAAGCTTTCTTT. Amino acids: CSASWDTEAFF.